Here is one T cell receptor (beta chain) with its context. As yet, its antigen is unknown. The V gene lost 6 bases and the J gene lost 4 bases, with 10 bases spanning the gap. This CDR3 contains 14 residues. A sample-barcoded 5' primer and a J-beta primer mix were used in a second PCR of about 7 to 12 cycles. TCRdb itself ran the 5' RACE reads through MiXCR, one entry per CDR3 protein. The repertoire holds over a million distinct CDR3 sequences, approximately 25% seen once, with around 0.75% in the top ten. This record belongs to a study of blood T cells in healthy people across ages. Points from the study as a whole: Unsorted PBMCs ruled out conclusive naive versus antigen-experienced comparison.

Separately, the same data were catalogued under a study of T cells of mothers and their children.

The V gene is TRBV12-3 or TRBV12-4, the J gene TRBJ2-6; D remains unclear. Sequencing input: blood. The clonotype originates from a girl aged 2-9 years in good health. The CDR3 DNA reads TGTGCCAGCAGCCCACTTGACGGGGCCAACGTCCTGACTTTC. Its translation is CASSPLDGANVLTF.